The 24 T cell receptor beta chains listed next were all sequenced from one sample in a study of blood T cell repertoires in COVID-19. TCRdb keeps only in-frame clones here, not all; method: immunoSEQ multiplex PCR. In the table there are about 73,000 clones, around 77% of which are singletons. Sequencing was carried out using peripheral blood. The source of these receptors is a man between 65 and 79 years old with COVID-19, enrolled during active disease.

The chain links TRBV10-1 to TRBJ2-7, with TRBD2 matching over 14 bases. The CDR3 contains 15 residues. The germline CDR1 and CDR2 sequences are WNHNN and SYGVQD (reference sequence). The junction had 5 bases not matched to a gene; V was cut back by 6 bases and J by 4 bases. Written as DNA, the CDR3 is TGCGCCAGCAGGCCAGGACTAGCGGGAGGTTACGAGCAGTACTTC. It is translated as CASRPGLAGGYEQYF.

The CDR3 region is CAWTHEGGVGEKLFF. CDR3 sequence (DNA): TGTGCCTGGACCCACGAAGGGGGGGTAGGCGAAAAACTGTTTTTT. The chain is built from TRBV30 and TRBJ1-4, with D perhaps matching TRBD1 (6 bases). Germline V gene lookup returns CDR1 GTSNPN and CDR2 SVGIG (reference sequence). The CDR3 is 15 amino acids. Trimming pared 4 bases from V and 8 bases from J, leaving 20 bases between.

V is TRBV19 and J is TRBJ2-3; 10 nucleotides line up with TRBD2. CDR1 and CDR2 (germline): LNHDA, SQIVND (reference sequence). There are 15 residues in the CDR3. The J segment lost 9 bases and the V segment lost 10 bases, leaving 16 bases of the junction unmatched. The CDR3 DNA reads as TGTGCCAAAAACTCGGGGCTAGCGGGAGTGGAGACGCAGTATTTT. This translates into CAKNSGLAGVETQYF.

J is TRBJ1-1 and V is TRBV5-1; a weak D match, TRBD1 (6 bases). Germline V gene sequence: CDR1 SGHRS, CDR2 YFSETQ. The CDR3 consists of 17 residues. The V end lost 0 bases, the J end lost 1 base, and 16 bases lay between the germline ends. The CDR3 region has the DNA TGCGCCAGCAGCTTGGGGGACACCGCGGGTGGGAACACTGAAGCTTTCTTT. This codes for CASSLGDTAGGNTEAFF.

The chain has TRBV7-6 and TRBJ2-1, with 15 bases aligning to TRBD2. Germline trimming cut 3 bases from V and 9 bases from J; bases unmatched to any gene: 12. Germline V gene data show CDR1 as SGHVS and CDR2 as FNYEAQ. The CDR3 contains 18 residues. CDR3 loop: CASSLGLAGGGKGGEQFF. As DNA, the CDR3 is TGTGCCAGCAGCTTGGGACTAGCGGGAGGCGGAAAGGGGGGTGAGCAGTTCTTC.

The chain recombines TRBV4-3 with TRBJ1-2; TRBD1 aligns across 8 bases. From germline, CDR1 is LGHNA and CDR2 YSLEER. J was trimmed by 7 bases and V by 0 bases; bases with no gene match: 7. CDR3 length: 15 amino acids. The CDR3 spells CASSQEPTGVLGYTF. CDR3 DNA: TGCGCCAGCAGCCAAGAGCCGACAGGGGTTCTTGGCTACACCTTC.

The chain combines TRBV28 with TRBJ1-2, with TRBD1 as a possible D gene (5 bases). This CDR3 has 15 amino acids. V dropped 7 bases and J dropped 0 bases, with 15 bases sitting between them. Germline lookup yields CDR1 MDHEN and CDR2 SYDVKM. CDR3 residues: CASISAGHANYGYTF. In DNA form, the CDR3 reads TGTGCCAGCATATCGGCAGGGCATGCTAACTATGGCTACACCTTC.

The CDR3 here is CASSLGRRTEAFF. In DNA, the CDR3 is TGTGCCAGCAGTTTAGGGCGGAGGACTGAAGCTTTCTTT. The rearrangement uses TRBV27 and TRBJ1-1; unclear D gene. CDR3 length: 13 residues. The V and J ends lost 2 bases and 5 bases respectively, with 9 bases between them. CDR1 and CDR2 (germline): MNHEY, SMNVEV (reference sequence).

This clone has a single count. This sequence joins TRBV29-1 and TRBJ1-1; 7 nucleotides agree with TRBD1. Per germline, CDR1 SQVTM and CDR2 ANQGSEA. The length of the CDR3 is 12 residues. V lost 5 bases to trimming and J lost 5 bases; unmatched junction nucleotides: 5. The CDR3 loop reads CSVNRGGTEAFF. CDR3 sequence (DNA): TGCAGCGTTAACAGGGGTGGGACTGAAGCTTTCTTT.

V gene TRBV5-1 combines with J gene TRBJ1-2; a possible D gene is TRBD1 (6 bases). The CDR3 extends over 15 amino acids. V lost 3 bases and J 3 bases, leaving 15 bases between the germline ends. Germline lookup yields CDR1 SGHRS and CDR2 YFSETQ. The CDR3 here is CASSSGDTAHYGYTF. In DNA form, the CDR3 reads TGCGCCAGCAGCTCCGGGGACACAGCCCACTATGGCTACACCTTC.

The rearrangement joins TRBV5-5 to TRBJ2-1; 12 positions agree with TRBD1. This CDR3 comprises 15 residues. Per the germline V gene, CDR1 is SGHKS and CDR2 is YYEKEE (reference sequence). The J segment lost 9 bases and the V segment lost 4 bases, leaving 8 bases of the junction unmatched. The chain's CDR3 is CASSIGTGGHSEQFF. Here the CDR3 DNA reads TGTGCCAGCAGCATAGGGACAGGGGGCCACAGTGAGCAGTTCTTC.

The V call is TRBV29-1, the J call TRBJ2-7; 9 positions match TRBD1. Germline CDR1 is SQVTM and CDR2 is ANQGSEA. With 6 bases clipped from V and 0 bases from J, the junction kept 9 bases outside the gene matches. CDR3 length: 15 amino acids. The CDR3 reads CSVSNPGQGSYEQYF. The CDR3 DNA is TGCAGCGTATCCAACCCGGGACAGGGCTCCTACGAGCAGTACTTC.

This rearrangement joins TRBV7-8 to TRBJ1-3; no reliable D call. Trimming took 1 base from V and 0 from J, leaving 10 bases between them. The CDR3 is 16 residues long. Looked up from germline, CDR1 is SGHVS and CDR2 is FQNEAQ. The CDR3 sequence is CASSLGQTGSGNTIYF. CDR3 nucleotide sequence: TGTGCCAGCAGCTTAGGGCAGACGGGCTCTGGAAACACCATATATTTT.

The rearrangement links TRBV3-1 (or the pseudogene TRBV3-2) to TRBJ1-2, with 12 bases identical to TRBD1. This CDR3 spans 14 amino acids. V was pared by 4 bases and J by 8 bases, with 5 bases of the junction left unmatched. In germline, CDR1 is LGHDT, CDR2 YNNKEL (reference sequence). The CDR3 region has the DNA TGTGCCAGCAGCCCGGGACAGGGGGCGCGAGGCTACACCTTC. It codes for CASSPGQGARGYTF.

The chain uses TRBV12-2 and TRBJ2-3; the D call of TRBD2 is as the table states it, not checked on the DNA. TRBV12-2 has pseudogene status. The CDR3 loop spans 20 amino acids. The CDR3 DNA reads TGTGCAAGTCGCTTACCCTACGATGCACATGCCCGGGAATCGAAGGATACGCAGTATTTT. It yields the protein CASRLPYDAHARESKDTQYF.

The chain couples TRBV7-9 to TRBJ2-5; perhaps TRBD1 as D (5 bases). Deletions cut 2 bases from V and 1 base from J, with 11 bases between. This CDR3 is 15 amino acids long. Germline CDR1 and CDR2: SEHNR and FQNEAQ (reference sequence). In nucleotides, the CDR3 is TGTGCCAGCAGCTTACGGTCGCAGGGCCAAGAGACCCAGTACTTC. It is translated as CASSLRSQGQETQYF. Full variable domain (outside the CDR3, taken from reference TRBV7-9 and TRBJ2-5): DTGVSQNPRHKITKRGQNVTFRCDPISEHNRLYWYRQTLGQGPEFLTYFQNEAQLEKSRLLSDRFSAERPKGSFSTLEIQRTEQGDSAMYLCASSLRSQGQETQYFGPGTRLLVL.

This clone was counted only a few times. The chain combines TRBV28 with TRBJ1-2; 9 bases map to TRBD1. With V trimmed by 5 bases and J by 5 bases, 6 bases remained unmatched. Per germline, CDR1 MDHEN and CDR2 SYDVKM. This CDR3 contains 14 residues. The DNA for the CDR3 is TGTGCCAGCAGTAGCGGACAGGGGTTATATGGCTACACCTTC. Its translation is CASSSGQGLYGYTF.

Here the CDR3 DNA reads TGTGCCAGCAGCTTAGTAGGGGGTATTAGAGATACGCAGTATTTT. As protein: CASSLVGGIRDTQYF. The chain uses TRBV7-2 and TRBJ2-3, with D maybe TRBD1 (6 bases). Germline V lookup: CDR1 SGHTA, CDR2 FQGNSA. V lost 1 base to trimming and J lost 5 bases, with 13 bases between them. The CDR3 consists of 15 residues.

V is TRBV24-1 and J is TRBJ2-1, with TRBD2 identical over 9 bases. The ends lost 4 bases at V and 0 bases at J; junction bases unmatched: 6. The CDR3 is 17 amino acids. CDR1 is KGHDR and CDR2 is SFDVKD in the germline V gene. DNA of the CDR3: TGTGCCACCAGTGACCTGACTAGCGGTAGCTCCTACAATGAGCAGTTCTTC. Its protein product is CATSDLTSGSSYNEQFF.

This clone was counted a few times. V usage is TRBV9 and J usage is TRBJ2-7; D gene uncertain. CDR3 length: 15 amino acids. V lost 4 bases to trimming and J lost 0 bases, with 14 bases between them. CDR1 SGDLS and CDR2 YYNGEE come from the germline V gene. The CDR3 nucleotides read TGTGCCAGCAGCCCATCTCAAGAGAGCTCCTACGAGCAGTACTTC. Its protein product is CASSPSQESSYEQYF.

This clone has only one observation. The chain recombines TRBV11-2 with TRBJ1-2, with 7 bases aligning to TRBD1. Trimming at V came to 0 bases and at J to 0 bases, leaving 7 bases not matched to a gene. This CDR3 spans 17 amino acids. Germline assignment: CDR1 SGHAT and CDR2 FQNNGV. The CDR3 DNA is TGTGCCAGCAGCTTAGACCAATGGACAGGAGCTAACTATGGCTACACCTTC. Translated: CASSLDQWTGANYGYTF.

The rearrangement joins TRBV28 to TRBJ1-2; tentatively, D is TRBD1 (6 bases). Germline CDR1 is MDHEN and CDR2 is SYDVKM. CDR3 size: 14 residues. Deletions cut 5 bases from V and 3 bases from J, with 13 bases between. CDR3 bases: TGTGCCAGCAGTGTTACAGGGACCCACTATGGCTACACCTTC. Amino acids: CASSVTGTHYGYTF.

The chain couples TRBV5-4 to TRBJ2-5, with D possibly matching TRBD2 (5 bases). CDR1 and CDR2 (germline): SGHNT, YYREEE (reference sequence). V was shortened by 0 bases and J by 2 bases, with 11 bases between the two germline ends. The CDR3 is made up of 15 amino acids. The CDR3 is CASSLDGELQETQYF. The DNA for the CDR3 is TGTGCCAGCAGCTTGGATGGGGAGCTACAAGAGACCCAGTACTTC.

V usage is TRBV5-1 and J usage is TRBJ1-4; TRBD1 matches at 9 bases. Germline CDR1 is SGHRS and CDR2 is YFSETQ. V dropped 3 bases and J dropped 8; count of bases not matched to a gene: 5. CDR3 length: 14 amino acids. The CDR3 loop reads CASSSGTGSEKLFF. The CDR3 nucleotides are TGCGCCAGCAGCTCCGGGACAGGGAGCGAAAAACTGTTTTTT.